The next 20 T cell receptor beta chains were all read from a single sample in a study of T cell responses to AZD1222 COVID-19 vaccine. Method: immunoSEQ multiplex PCR; TCRdb's copy keeps in-frame clones and lacks some. The data show 25,000 or so clones, around 92% seen once. Sequenced here: peripheral blood, sampled 28 days after the second AZD1222 dose. The receptor set was obtained from an adult who received the AZD1222 COVID-19 vaccine.

The J gene is TRBJ1-2, the V gene TRBV7-2, with D tentatively TRBD1 (5 bases). Germline V lookup: CDR1 SGHTA, CDR2 FQGNSA. Deletions cut 7 bases from V and 6 bases from J, with 21 bases between. There are 15 residues in the CDR3. This CDR3 reads CASTRRRGSPDGYTF. CDR3 coding DNA: TGTGCCAGCACTCGTAGAAGGGGCAGCCCCGATGGCTACACCTTC.

This clone was found once. This rearrangement joins TRBV7-2 to TRBJ2-1; 15 bases align to TRBD2. The CDR3 has 15 amino acids. Looked up from germline, CDR1 is SGHTA and CDR2 is FQGNSA. V shed 6 bases and J 7 bases; nucleotides not matched to a gene: 4. The CDR3 here is CASRGTSGRWNEQFF. The CDR3 DNA sequence: TGTGCCAGCAGAGGGACTAGCGGGAGGTGGAATGAGCAGTTCTTC.

This rearrangement joins TRBV9 to TRBJ1-3; D gene unclear. Germline CDR1 SGDLS, CDR2 YYNGEE. With 0 bases removed from V and 0 bases from J, the gap between germline ends came to 1 base. This CDR3 spans 13 amino acids. CDR3 in DNA: TGTGCCAGCAGCGTAGACTCTGGAAACACCATATATTTT. It is translated as CASSVDSGNTIYF.

The chain carries TRBV29-1 and TRBJ2-1; the D is unclear. Looked up from germline, CDR1 is SQVTM and CDR2 is ANQGSEA. V lost 4 bases, J lost 9 bases, and 7 bases lay in between. This CDR3 has 10 amino acids. The CDR3 bases are TGCAGCGTTGCGGTTGCTGAGCAGTTCTTC. This encodes CSVAVAEQFF.

This clone has a handful of counts. This chain joins TRBV4-1 and TRBJ1-2, with D maybe TRBD1 (6 bases). The germline V gene has CDR1 MGHRA and CDR2 YSYEKL. Deletions cut 1 base from V and 5 bases from J, with 23 bases between. The CDR3 totals 18 residues. The CDR3 loop is CASSQVTPRGPFGYGYTF. The CDR3 DNA sequence: TGCGCCAGCAGCCAAGTCACCCCCCGGGGGCCCTTTGGTTATGGCTACACCTTC.

V and J are TRBV10-1 and TRBJ1-4; D remains ambiguous. Germline V gene data show CDR1 as WNHNN and CDR2 as SYGVQD (reference sequence). The CDR3 is 14 amino acids. Deletions cut 6 bases from V and 8 bases from J, with 16 bases between. CDR3 region: CASRGEGRREKLFF. CDR3 DNA sequence: TGCGCCAGCAGAGGAGAGGGTCGTCGAGAAAAACTGTTTTTT.

The chain links TRBV6-2 or TRBV6-3 to TRBJ2-3, with D possibly called TRBD1 or TRBD2 (6 bases each). Germline lookup yields CDR1 MNHEY and CDR2 SVGEGT. There are 15 residues in the CDR3. Trimming took 5 bases from V and 5 from J, leaving 17 bases between them. The CDR3 sequence is CASSPRGEGGDTQYF. CDR3 in DNA: TGTGCCAGCAGTCCCCGGGGAGAGGGGGGAGATACGCAGTATTTT.

This chain uses TRBV27 with TRBJ2-7, with 10 nucleotides matching TRBD2. CDR1 is MNHEY, CDR2 SMNVEV, per germline (reference sequence). Trimming removed 3 bases from V and 6 bases from J; junction bases left unmatched: 8. The CDR3 has 15 residues. Here the CDR3 DNA reads TGTGCCAGCAGTTTCAGGAGCGGGAGGGCGTCCGAGCAGTACTTC. Its translation is CASSFRSGRASEQYF.

For the CDR3, the DNA is TGTGCCAGCAGCCCCCGTCTACAGGGAGAGTCGTCACCCCTCCACTTT. Amino acid sequence: CASSPRLQGESSPLHF. The chain combines TRBV3-1 (or the pseudogene TRBV3-2) with TRBJ1-6; tentatively, D is TRBD1 (6 bases). The CDR3 runs 16 residues. Germline-derived CDR1 and CDR2 are LGHDT and YNNKEL (reference sequence). Trimming took off 4 bases at V and 10 bases at J, with 20 bases between the two ends.

The rearrangement joins TRBV15 to TRBJ2-7; 7 positions match TRBD2. Germline CDR1 is LNHNV and CDR2 is YYDKDF (reference sequence). Trimming at V came to 1 base and at J to 7 bases, leaving 7 bases not matched to a gene. This CDR3 comprises 14 residues. DNA of the CDR3: TGTGCCACCAGCAGAGCCGGACTAGTGGGTGAGCAGTACTTC. Amino acids: CATSRAGLVGEQYF.

This clone was recorded once. The chain recombines TRBV6-5 with TRBJ1-4, with D maybe TRBD1 (6 bases). Trimming took 5 bases from V and 2 from J, leaving 12 bases between them. The V gene's germline CDR1 is MNHEY and CDR2 SVGAGI. The CDR3 contains 15 residues. The CDR3 loop is CASSKGGATNEKLFF. The CDR3, as DNA: TGTGCCAGCAGTAAGGGGGGTGCGACTAATGAAAAACTGTTTTTT.

In DNA, the CDR3 is TGTGCCAGCAGTGAGCAGGGACTAGACGAAGAGACCCAGTACTTC. It codes for CASSEQGLDEETQYF. The V gene is TRBV6-1, the J gene TRBJ2-5; 8 bases match TRBD2. CDR3 length: 15 residues. Germline V CDR1 and CDR2: MNHNS, SASEGT. V lost 3 bases and J lost 3; bases outside the gene matches: 6.

V gene TRBV24-1 combines with J gene TRBJ1-5, with D tentatively TRBD1 (5 bases). This CDR3 is built from 15 residues. Germline-derived CDR1 and CDR2 are KGHDR and SFDVKD. The V end was cut by 4 bases, the J end by 0 bases, with 9 bases between. CDR3 sequence reads: CATSEPGASNQPQHF. The CDR3 DNA reads as TGTGCCACCAGTGAACCCGGGGCTAGCAATCAGCCCCAGCATTTT.

The rearrangement joins TRBV28 to TRBJ1-5; no firm D call. Germline-derived CDR1 and CDR2 are MDHEN and SYDVKM. The CDR3 extends over 12 amino acids. Trimming pared 2 bases from V and 8 bases from J, leaving 7 bases between. The CDR3 region has the DNA TGTGCCAGCAGTTTAGCGGTGGAGCCCCAGCATTTT. This translates into CASSLAVEPQHF.

This sequence joins TRBV7-3 and TRBJ2-3; TRBD1 or TRBD2 may be the D gene (5 bases each). Per the germline V gene, CDR1 is SGHTA and CDR2 is FQGTGA. The CDR3 length is 15 residues. V was shortened by 4 bases and J by 0 bases, with 11 bases between the two germline ends. The CDR3 DNA is TGTGCCAGCAGCTGGCTCGGGACGAGCACAGATACGCAGTATTTT. Amino acid sequence: CASSWLGTSTDTQYF.

V is TRBV6-2 or TRBV6-3 and J is TRBJ1-1; the D is unclear. The V and J ends lost 4 bases and 0 bases respectively, with 9 bases between them. Germline V gives CDR1 MNHEY, CDR2 SVGEGT. The CDR3 is 14 residues long. CDR3 in DNA: TGTGCCAGCAGTTTAAAATCTGTGAACACTGAAGCTTTCTTT. As protein: CASSLKSVNTEAFF.

The V and J genes are TRBV3-1 (or the pseudogene TRBV3-2) and TRBJ1-2, with TRBD1 as a possible D gene (5 bases). The CDR3 runs 15 residues. CDR1 is LGHDT and CDR2 is YNNKEL in the germline V gene (reference sequence). Trimming removed 1 base at V and 5 bases at J, with 14 bases between. CDR3 sequence reads: CASSQGGGTFYGYTF. DNA for the CDR3: TGTGCCAGCAGCCAAGGGGGGGGGACCTTTTATGGCTACACCTTC.

This chain links TRBV5-8 with TRBJ1-2; D is possibly TRBD1 (5 bases). Trimming took off 2 bases at V and 8 bases at J, with 10 bases between the two ends. This CDR3 has 12 residues. The germline V gene encodes CDR1 SGHTS and CDR2 YDEGEE. CDR3 nucleotides: TGTGCCAGCAGCTTCCAGGGCCGGGGCTACACCTTC. Its protein is CASSFQGRGYTF. Full variable domain (outside the CDR3, taken from reference TRBV5-8 and TRBJ1-2): EAGVTQSPTHLIKTRGQQATLRCSPISGHTSVYWYQQALGLGLQFLLWYDEGEERNRGNFPPRFSGRQFPNYSSELNVNALELEDSALYLCASSFQGRGYTFGSGTRLTVV.

J is TRBJ1-1 and V is TRBV6-2 or TRBV6-3; D is undetermined. CDR1 MNHEY and CDR2 SVGEGT come from the germline V gene. Between the trimmed V and J ends, which lost 2 bases and 1 base, there was a span of 11 bases. CDR3 length: 15 amino acids. CDR3 region: CASSYDPKRNTEAFF. The CDR3 coding sequence is TGTGCCAGCAGTTACGACCCTAAGCGGAACACTGAAGCTTTCTTT.

The rearrangement links TRBV6-5 to TRBJ1-4, with D uncertain. The germline V and J ends were trimmed by 2 bases and 8 bases, with 12 bases remaining between them. Germline CDR1 and CDR2: MNHEY and SVGAGI. The CDR3 spans 14 residues. CDR3 amino acids: CASSYVPGYEKLFF. The CDR3 DNA is TGTGCCAGCAGTTACGTCCCTGGATACGAAAAACTGTTTTTT.